A selection of T cell receptor beta chains follows, all from one sample in a study of blood T cells in healthy people across ages. MiXCR, applied by TCRdb to the 5' RACE reads, yields one record per CDR3 protein. This sample has some 1,000,000 distinct CDR3 sequences, with approximately 26% found just once. This same sample was also part of a study on T cells of mothers and their children.

Material: blood. The receptors derive from a girl aged 2-10 years in good health. Each CDR3 is given with its conserved first and last residue. The order of the fields is V gene, J gene, D gene, clone size, CDR3 DNA, CDR3 protein. A D gene is named only where the DNA matches it firmly. The listing skips clone size in some rows; elsewhere it reads once, few, many or a size class.

v_call: TRBV6-2/TRBV6-3
j_call: TRBJ2-3
d_call: TRBD2
clone_size: few
cdr3_nt: TGTGCCAGCCGGGGGGACACAGATACGCAGTATTTT
cdr3_aa: CASRGDTDTQYF

v_call: TRBV29-1
j_call: TRBJ2-2
d_call: NA
clone_size: NA
cdr3_nt: TGCAGCGTGCGCTGGAGTTCCCTCACCGGGGAGCTGTTTTTT
cdr3_aa: CSVRWSSLTGELFF

v_call: TRBV6-1
j_call: TRBJ2-1
d_call: NA
clone_size: NA
cdr3_nt: TGTGCCAGCAGTGAAAACCTGGGGAGCTCCTACAATGAGCAGTTCTTC
cdr3_aa: CASSENLGSSYNEQFF

v_call: TRBV4-1
j_call: TRBJ1-4
d_call: NA
clone_size: NA
cdr3_nt: TGCGTCAGCAGCCAAGGGTCTAATGAAAAACTGTTTTTT
cdr3_aa: CVSSQGSNEKLFF

v_call: TRBV29-1
j_call: TRBJ2-7
d_call: TRBD2
clone_size: NA
cdr3_nt: TGCAGCGTTGGGCCGGGACTAGCGGCAGAGCAGTACTTC
cdr3_aa: CSVGPGLAAEQYF

v_call: TRBV5-6
j_call: TRBJ2-5
d_call: NA
clone_size: NA
cdr3_nt: TGTGCCAGCAGTTACTTACAGAGTAAGGAGACCCAGTACTTC
cdr3_aa: CASSYLQSKETQYF

v_call: TRBV10-3
j_call: TRBJ2-5
d_call: TRBD1
clone_size: NA
cdr3_nt: TGTGCCATCAGCTTGACAGGGGCGGGAGAGACCCAGTACTTC
cdr3_aa: CAISLTGAGETQYF

v_call: TRBV5-1
j_call: TRBJ2-5
d_call: TRBD1
clone_size: NA
cdr3_nt: TGCGCCAGCAGCTTGGCCGGGACAGGGGGCCCTTCTCCCCAGTACTTC
cdr3_aa: CASSLAGTGGPSPQYF

v_call: TRBV6-6
j_call: TRBJ2-1
d_call: TRBD2
clone_size: few
cdr3_nt: TGTGCCAGCAGTTTTCCGACTAGCGGGAGGGACAATGAGCAGTTCTTC
cdr3_aa: CASSFPTSGRDNEQFF

v_call: TRBV4-3
j_call: TRBJ2-6
d_call: NA
clone_size: few
cdr3_nt: TGCACCAGCAGCCAAGATCGGGAGAAAGTGGGGGCCAACGTCCTGACTTTC
cdr3_aa: CTSSQDREKVGANVLTF

v_call: TRBV7-2
j_call: TRBJ1-5
d_call: TRBD1
clone_size: NA
cdr3_nt: TGTGCCAGCAGCTTAGACAGGGGGTATGGCAATCAGCCCCAGCATTTT
cdr3_aa: CASSLDRGYGNQPQHF

v_call: TRBV4-1
j_call: TRBJ2-3
d_call: NA
clone_size: NA
cdr3_nt: TGCGCCAGCAGCCAAGACCGGAGGGGATATAGCACAGATACGCAGTATTTT
cdr3_aa: CASSQDRRGYSTDTQYF

v_call: TRBV29-1
j_call: TRBJ1-2
d_call: NA
clone_size: few
cdr3_nt: TGCAGCGCACGAGGGGGCTATGGCTACACCTTC
cdr3_aa: CSARGGYGYTF

v_call: TRBV7-2
j_call: TRBJ2-5
d_call: NA
clone_size: NA
cdr3_nt: TGTGCCAGCAGTACGAGGGAGGCGCTGTCCCAAGAGACCCAGTACTTC
cdr3_aa: CASSTREALSQETQYF

v_call: TRBV29-1
j_call: TRBJ2-1
d_call: NA
clone_size: NA
cdr3_nt: TGCAGTTCATCCTTCAATGAGCAGTTCTTC
cdr3_aa: CSSSFNEQFF

v_call: TRBV20-1
j_call: TRBJ2-5
d_call: TRBD2
clone_size: NA
cdr3_nt: TGCAGTGCCCTCGGGCCTAGCGGGGGGGTTGGTGGTGGGGACCAGTACTTC
cdr3_aa: CSALGPSGGVGGGDQYF

v_call: TRBV5-1
j_call: TRBJ2-5
d_call: TRBD2
clone_size: NA
cdr3_nt: TGCGCCAGCAGCTCCGGACTAGCGGGAGTTTACGAGACCCAGTACTTC
cdr3_aa: CASSSGLAGVYETQYF

v_call: TRBV20-1
j_call: TRBJ2-1
d_call: NA
clone_size: NA
cdr3_nt: TGCAGTGCTAGACTCATTACTAATTACAATGAGCAGTTCTTC
cdr3_aa: CSARLITNYNEQFF

v_call: TRBV4-1
j_call: TRBJ2-1
d_call: NA
clone_size: once
cdr3_nt: TGCGCCAGCAGCCAAGACCCCACAGGCGCCTACAATGAGCAGTTCTTC
cdr3_aa: CASSQDPTGAYNEQFF

v_call: TRBV4-1
j_call: TRBJ2-1
d_call: NA
clone_size: NA
cdr3_nt: TGCGCCAGCAGCCAAAGAGGAGTGGGGTACAATGAGCAGTTCTTC
cdr3_aa: CASSQRGVGYNEQFF

v_call: TRBV9
j_call: TRBJ2-3
d_call: NA
clone_size: NA
cdr3_nt: TGTGCCAGCAGCGTGCCTTCCCGGGACCTGTGGGGGTACACAGATACGCAGTATTTT
cdr3_aa: CASSVPSRDLWGYTDTQYF

v_call: TRBV10-2
j_call: TRBJ1-2
d_call: NA
clone_size: NA
cdr3_nt: TGCGCCACCGGGACCGTCGAGGGCTACACCTTC
cdr3_aa: CATGTVEGYTF

v_call: TRBV6-6
j_call: TRBJ2-7
d_call: TRBD1
clone_size: NA
cdr3_nt: TGTGCCAGCGGATTGTCACAGGGGTATGGGGAGCAGTACTTC
cdr3_aa: CASGLSQGYGEQYF

v_call: TRBV7-2
j_call: TRBJ2-5
d_call: NA
clone_size: NA
cdr3_nt: TGTGCCAGCAGCTTTATTGGCGCGACCCAGTACTTC
cdr3_aa: CASSFIGATQYF

v_call: TRBV6-6
j_call: TRBJ2-7
d_call: NA
clone_size: once
cdr3_nt: TGTGCCAGCAGCTTGGGGATATCCGGGAAGTACTTC
cdr3_aa: CASSLGISGKYF

v_call: TRBV20-1
j_call: TRBJ2-4
d_call: TRBD2
clone_size: few
cdr3_nt: TGCAGTGCTACCAGAGCGGGAGGCCTGAAAAACATTCAGTACTTC
cdr3_aa: CSATRAGGLKNIQYF

v_call: TRBV27
j_call: TRBJ2-1
d_call: TRBD2
clone_size: few
cdr3_nt: TGTGCCAGCAGTACAACCGGGACTAGACCCGACAATGAGCAGTTCTTC
cdr3_aa: CASSTTGTRPDNEQFF

v_call: TRBV20-1
j_call: TRBJ2-2
d_call: NA
clone_size: NA
cdr3_nt: TGCAGTGCTATCCTTAGGGGGAACACCGGGGAGCTGTTTTTT
cdr3_aa: CSAILRGNTGELFF

v_call: TRBV12-3/TRBV12-4
j_call: TRBJ2-4
d_call: TRBD2
clone_size: NA
cdr3_nt: TGTGCCAGCAGTTTATCGCCAGCGGGGAACATTCAGTACTTC
cdr3_aa: CASSLSPAGNIQYF

v_call: TRBV6-5
j_call: TRBJ1-3
d_call: NA
clone_size: few
cdr3_nt: TGTGCCAGCCAAAATTTACCCGGCGACACCATATATTTT
cdr3_aa: CASQNLPGDTIYF

v_call: TRBV12-3/TRBV12-4
j_call: TRBJ2-7
d_call: NA
clone_size: many
cdr3_nt: TGTGCCAGCACCCCAGGGTCCTCCTACGAGCAGTACTTC
cdr3_aa: CASTPGSSYEQYF

v_call: TRBV15
j_call: TRBJ1-4
d_call: NA
clone_size: NA
cdr3_nt: TGTGCCACCAGCCGCGACGCAGGGCTTAATGAAAAACTGTTTTTT
cdr3_aa: CATSRDAGLNEKLFF

v_call: TRBV29-1
j_call: TRBJ2-7
d_call: NA
clone_size: few
cdr3_nt: TGCAGCGTTGAAGTACAGTCCTACGAGCAGTACTTC
cdr3_aa: CSVEVQSYEQYF

v_call: TRBV7-8
j_call: TRBJ1-2
d_call: NA
clone_size: NA
cdr3_nt: TGTGCCAGCATCGAAGACTTGCGCGGACAGTACGGCTACACCTTC
cdr3_aa: CASIEDLRGQYGYTF

v_call: TRBV11-2
j_call: TRBJ2-1
d_call: TRBD1
clone_size: few
cdr3_nt: TGTGCCAGCAGCCCCCTACGGACAGGGAAGAACGGCAACGAGCAGTTCTTC
cdr3_aa: CASSPLRTGKNGNEQFF

v_call: TRBV7-9
j_call: TRBJ2-5
d_call: NA
clone_size: few
cdr3_nt: TGTGCCAGCAGCTTCCCGGCTAGTTATAGAGAGACCCAGTACTTC
cdr3_aa: CASSFPASYRETQYF

v_call: TRBV20-1
j_call: TRBJ2-1
d_call: NA
clone_size: NA
cdr3_nt: TGCAGTGCTGTTAAGGACAGTTACAATGAGCAGTTCTTC
cdr3_aa: CSAVKDSYNEQFF

v_call: TRBV6-5
j_call: TRBJ2-7
d_call: TRBD2
clone_size: NA
cdr3_nt: TGTGCCAGCAGTTATGCTAGCGGGAGTTATATGTACTTC
cdr3_aa: CASSYASGSYMYF

v_call: TRBV10-3
j_call: TRBJ1-2
d_call: NA
clone_size: NA
cdr3_nt: TGTGCCATCAGTGACATGGACAGTTATAACTATGGCTACACCTTC
cdr3_aa: CAISDMDSYNYGYTF

v_call: TRBV7-9
j_call: TRBJ2-7
d_call: TRBD1
clone_size: many
cdr3_nt: TGTGCCAGCAGCTTACGGGACAGGAGCTCCTACGAGCAGTACTTC
cdr3_aa: CASSLRDRSSYEQYF

v_call: TRBV27
j_call: TRBJ2-7
d_call: NA
clone_size: NA
cdr3_nt: TGTGCCAGCAGTCTCGGGTCCTCCTACGAGCGGTACTTC
cdr3_aa: CASSLGSSYERYF

v_call: TRBV4-2
j_call: TRBJ2-1
d_call: NA
clone_size: NA
cdr3_nt: TGTGCCAGCAGCCAAGAAGTGGACAGCGAGTACAATGAGCAGTTCTTC
cdr3_aa: CASSQEVDSEYNEQFF

v_call: TRBV9
j_call: TRBJ2-2
d_call: TRBD2
clone_size: few
cdr3_nt: TGTGCCAGCAGCGTAGGGCTAGCGGGAGAAGCGGCCGGGGAGCTGTTTTTT
cdr3_aa: CASSVGLAGEAAGELFF

v_call: TRBV19
j_call: TRBJ2-1
d_call: NA
clone_size: NA
cdr3_nt: TGTGCCAGTAGCCTTTGGGCCCGGGGTTCCTACAATGAGCAGTTCTTC
cdr3_aa: CASSLWARGSYNEQFF

v_call: TRBV27
j_call: TRBJ2-2
d_call: TRBD1
clone_size: few
cdr3_nt: TGTGCCAGCAGTCCCCGACAGGGGTTGAGGGCCGGGGAGCTGTTTTTT
cdr3_aa: CASSPRQGLRAGELFF

v_call: TRBV19
j_call: TRBJ2-7
d_call: NA
clone_size: NA
cdr3_nt: TGTGCCAGTAGTATAGGACAGGCGCCAATCTTC
cdr3_aa: CASSIGQAPIF

v_call: TRBV20-1
j_call: TRBJ2-4
d_call: NA
clone_size: NA
cdr3_nt: TGCAGTGCTAGACAGGGCCCACAGGTGTTTCAGTACTTC
cdr3_aa: CSARQGPQVFQYF

v_call: TRBV6-6
j_call: TRBJ1-4
d_call: NA
clone_size: few
cdr3_nt: TGTGCCAGCAGGGTACCGGGGGCCAATGAAAAACTGTTTTTT
cdr3_aa: CASRVPGANEKLFF

v_call: TRBV5-8
j_call: TRBJ2-5
d_call: TRBD1
clone_size: few
cdr3_nt: TGTGCCAGCAACTACGACAGGGAAGAGACCCAGTACTTC
cdr3_aa: CASNYDREETQYF

v_call: TRBV7-2
j_call: TRBJ2-1
d_call: NA
clone_size: few
cdr3_nt: TGTGCCAGCAGTTATATCAGGGAGGGGACAGCCAATGAGCAGTTCTTC
cdr3_aa: CASSYIREGTANEQFF

v_call: TRBV29-1
j_call: TRBJ1-2
d_call: NA
clone_size: NA
cdr3_nt: TGCAGCGTTGTAGGATATGTGGGCAGCACCATGCAGAACTATGGCTACACCTTC
cdr3_aa: CSVVGYVGSTMQNYGYTF

v_call: TRBV6-2/TRBV6-3
j_call: TRBJ2-1
d_call: TRBD2
clone_size: few
cdr3_nt: TGTGCCAGCAGTTACACCCTACTAGCGGGGATGAATGAGCAGTTCTTC
cdr3_aa: CASSYTLLAGMNEQFF

v_call: TRBV4-3
j_call: TRBJ2-7
d_call: TRBD1
clone_size: NA
cdr3_nt: TGCGCCAGCAGCCAGCAGGGGGCTAAGGGCGAGCAGTACTTC
cdr3_aa: CASSQQGAKGEQYF

v_call: TRBV29-1
j_call: TRBJ2-4
d_call: TRBD1
clone_size: NA
cdr3_nt: TGCAGCGTTGCCGCGACAGGGGCCAAAAACATTCAGTACTTC
cdr3_aa: CSVAATGAKNIQYF

v_call: TRBV7-3
j_call: TRBJ1-1
d_call: TRBD1
clone_size: NA
cdr3_nt: TGTGCCAGCACCGAGGACAGGGACACTGAAGCTTTCTTT
cdr3_aa: CASTEDRDTEAFF

v_call: TRBV24-1
j_call: TRBJ1-2
d_call: NA
clone_size: NA
cdr3_nt: TGTGCCACCAGCGCCGGAGGGGGGCCTAACTATGGCTACACCTTC
cdr3_aa: CATSAGGGPNYGYTF